This section outlines one T cell receptor (beta chain) sequence together with its context. Antigen unknown. The data were obtained in a study of CD8+ T cells in alopecia areata. PBMCs provided sorted CD4+ and CD8+ T cells. Sequencing relied on a cDNA template that was reverse transcribed from extracted RNA. The method was immunoSEQ multiplex PCR; TCRdb's version includes in-frame clones alone and lacks a portion of them. Among 110,000 or so clones listed, over 55% were seen once. The CDR3 is 13 residues long. Trimming took off 5 bases at V and 3 bases at J, with 9 bases between the two ends. CDR1 SGHVS and CDR2 FNYEAQ come from the germline V gene. General observations from the study: Clonality in lesional scalp, especially alopecia totalis/universalis, exceeded that of normal scalp.

This TCR derives from a human donor with alopecia areata. The sequencing input was NKG2D-low CD8+ T cells sorted from blood. The gene calls are TRBV7-6 and TRBJ2-3; the D gene is possibly TRBD2 (5 bases). This CDR3 is CASSPRGTDTQYF. CDR3 coding DNA: TGTGCCAGCAGCCCACGGGGAACAGATACGCAGTATTTT.